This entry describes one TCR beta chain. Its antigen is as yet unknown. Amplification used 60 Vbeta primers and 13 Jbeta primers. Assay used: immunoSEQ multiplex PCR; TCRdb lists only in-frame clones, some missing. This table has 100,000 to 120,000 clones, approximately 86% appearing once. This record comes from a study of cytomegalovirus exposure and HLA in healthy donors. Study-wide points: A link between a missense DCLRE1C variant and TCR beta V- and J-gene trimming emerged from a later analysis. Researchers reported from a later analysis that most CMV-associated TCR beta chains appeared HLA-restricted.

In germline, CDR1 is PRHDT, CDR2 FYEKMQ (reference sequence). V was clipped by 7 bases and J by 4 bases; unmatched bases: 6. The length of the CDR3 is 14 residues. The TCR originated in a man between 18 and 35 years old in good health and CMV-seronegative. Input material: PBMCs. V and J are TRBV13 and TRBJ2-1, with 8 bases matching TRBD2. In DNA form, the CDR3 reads TGTGCCAGCAAACCTACTAGCGGTTACAATGAGCAGTTCTTC. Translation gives CASKPTSGYNEQFF.